This T cell receptor (beta chain) was identified in a study of cytomegalovirus exposure and HLA in healthy donors. PCR employed 60 Vbeta and 13 Jbeta primers. TCRdb keeps only in-frame clones here, not all; method: immunoSEQ multiplex PCR. The table lists 100,000 to 150,000 clones, roughly 70% of them singletons. In this sample, this clone turned up a few times. V dropped 4 bases and J dropped 0 bases, with 10 bases sitting between them. The CDR3 sequence is 15 residues long. Germline CDR1 and CDR2: MNHNS and SASEGT. The chain couples TRBV6-1 to TRBJ2-4; maybe TRBD1 (6 bases). The clonotype comes from a middle-aged man in good health and CMV-seropositive. Material: PBMCs. The CDR3 bases are TGTGCCAGCAGTGGGGACATGTTAGCCAAAAACATTCAGTACTTC. It yields the protein CASSGDMLAKNIQYF.